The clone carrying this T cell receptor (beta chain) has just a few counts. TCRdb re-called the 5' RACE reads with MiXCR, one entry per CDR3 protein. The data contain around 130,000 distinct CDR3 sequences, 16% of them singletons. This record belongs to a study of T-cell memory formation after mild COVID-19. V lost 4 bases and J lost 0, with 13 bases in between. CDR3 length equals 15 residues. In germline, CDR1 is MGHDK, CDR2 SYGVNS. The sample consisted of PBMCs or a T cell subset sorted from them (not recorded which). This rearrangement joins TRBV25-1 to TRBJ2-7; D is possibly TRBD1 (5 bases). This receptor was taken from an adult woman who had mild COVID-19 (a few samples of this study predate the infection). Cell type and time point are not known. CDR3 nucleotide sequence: TGTGCCAGCAGTGCCCGTGGGGCGAGCTCCTACGAGCAGTACTTC. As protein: CASSARGASSYEQYF.